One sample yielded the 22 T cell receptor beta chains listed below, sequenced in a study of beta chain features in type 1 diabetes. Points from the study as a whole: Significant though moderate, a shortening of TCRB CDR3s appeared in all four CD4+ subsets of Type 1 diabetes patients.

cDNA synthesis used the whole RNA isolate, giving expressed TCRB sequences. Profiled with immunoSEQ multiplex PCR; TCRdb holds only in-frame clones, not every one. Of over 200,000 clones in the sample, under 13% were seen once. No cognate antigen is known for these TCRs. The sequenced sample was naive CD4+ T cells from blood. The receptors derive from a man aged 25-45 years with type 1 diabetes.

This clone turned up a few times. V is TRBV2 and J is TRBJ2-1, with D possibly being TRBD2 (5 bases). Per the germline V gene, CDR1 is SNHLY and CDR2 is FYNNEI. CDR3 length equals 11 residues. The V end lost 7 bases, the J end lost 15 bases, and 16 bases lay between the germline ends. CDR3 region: CASTQPASPFF. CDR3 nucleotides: TGTGCCAGCACCCAGCCGGCTAGCCCGTTCTTC.

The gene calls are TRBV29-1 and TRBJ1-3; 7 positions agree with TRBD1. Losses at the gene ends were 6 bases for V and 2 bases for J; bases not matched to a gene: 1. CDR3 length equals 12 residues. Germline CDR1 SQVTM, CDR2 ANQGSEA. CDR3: CSVQGAGNTIYF. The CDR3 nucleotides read TGCAGCGTCCAGGGGGCTGGAAACACCATATATTTT.

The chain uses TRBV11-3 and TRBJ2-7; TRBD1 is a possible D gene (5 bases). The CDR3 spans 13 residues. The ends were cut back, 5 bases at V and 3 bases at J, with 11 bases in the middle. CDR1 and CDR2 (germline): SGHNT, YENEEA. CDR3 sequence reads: CASSQSGIYEQYF. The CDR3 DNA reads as TGTGCCAGCAGCCAATCAGGGATCTACGAGCAGTACTTC.

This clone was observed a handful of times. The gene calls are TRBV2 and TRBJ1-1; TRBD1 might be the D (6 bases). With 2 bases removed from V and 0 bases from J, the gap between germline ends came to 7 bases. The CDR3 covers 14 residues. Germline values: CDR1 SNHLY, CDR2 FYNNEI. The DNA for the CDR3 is TGTGCCAGCAGTGAACGGACAGTGAACACTGAAGCTTTCTTT. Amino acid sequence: CASSERTVNTEAFF. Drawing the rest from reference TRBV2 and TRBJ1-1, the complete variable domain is EPEVTQTPSHQVTQMGQEVILRCVPISNHLYFYWYRQILGQKVEFLVSFYNNEISEKSEIFDDQFSVERPDGSNFTLKIRSTKLEDSAMYFCASSERTVNTEAFFGQGTRLTVV.

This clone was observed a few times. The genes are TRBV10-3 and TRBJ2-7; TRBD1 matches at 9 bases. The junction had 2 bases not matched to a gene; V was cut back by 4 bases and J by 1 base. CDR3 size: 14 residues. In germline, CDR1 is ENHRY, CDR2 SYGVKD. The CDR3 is CAISVTGGSYEQYF. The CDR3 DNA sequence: TGTGCCATCAGTGTGACAGGGGGATCCTACGAGCAGTACTTC.

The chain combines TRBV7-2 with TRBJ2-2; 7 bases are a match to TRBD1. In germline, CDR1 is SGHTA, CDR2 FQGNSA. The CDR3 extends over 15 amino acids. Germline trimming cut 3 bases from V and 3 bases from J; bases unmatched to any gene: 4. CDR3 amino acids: CASSLDRMDTGELFF. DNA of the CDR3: TGTGCCAGCAGCTTGGACAGGATGGACACCGGGGAGCTGTTTTTT.

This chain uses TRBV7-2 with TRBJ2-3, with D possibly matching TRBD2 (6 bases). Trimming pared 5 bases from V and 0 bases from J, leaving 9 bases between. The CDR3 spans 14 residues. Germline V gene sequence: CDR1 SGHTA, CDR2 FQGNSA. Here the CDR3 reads CASSGSGSTDTQYF. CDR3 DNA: TGTGCCAGCAGCGGTAGCGGTAGCACAGATACGCAGTATTTT.

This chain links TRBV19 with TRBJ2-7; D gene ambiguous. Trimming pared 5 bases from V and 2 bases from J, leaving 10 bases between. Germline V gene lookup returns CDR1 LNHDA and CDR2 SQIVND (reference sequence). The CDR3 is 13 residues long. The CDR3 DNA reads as TGTGCCAGTAGTGTCGACTTGGCCTACGAGCAGTACTTC. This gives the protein CASSVDLAYEQYF.

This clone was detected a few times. Here the CDR3 DNA reads TGCAGCACCCATTGGGCTAGCGGGGGCCGTTTCACAGATACGCAGTATTTT. Translating gives CSTHWASGGRFTDTQYF. J is TRBJ2-3 and V is TRBV29-1, with TRBD2 matching over 10 bases. V lost 8 bases to trimming and J lost 2 bases; unmatched junction nucleotides: 16. Germline CDR1 SQVTM, CDR2 ANQGSEA. CDR3 length equals 17 residues.

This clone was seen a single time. CDR3 sequence reads: CASSPLQGGNQPQHF. CDR3 bases: TGTGCCAGCAGCCCTTTACAGGGGGGCAATCAGCCCCAGCATTTT. This rearrangement joins TRBV4-2 to TRBJ1-5; TRBD1 matches 8 bases. The CDR3 is made up of 15 amino acids. After removal of 4 bases from V and 2 bases from J, the junction contained 4 bases not matched to a gene. From germline, CDR1 is LGHNA and CDR2 YNFKEQ.

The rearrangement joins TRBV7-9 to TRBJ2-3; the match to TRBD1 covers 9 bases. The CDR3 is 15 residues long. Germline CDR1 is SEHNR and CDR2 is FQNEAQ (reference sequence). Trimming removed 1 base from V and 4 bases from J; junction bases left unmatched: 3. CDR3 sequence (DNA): TGTGCCAGCAGCTTAGGGGACAGGGACGCAGATACGCAGTATTTT. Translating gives CASSLGDRDADTQYF.

The CDR3 here is CSVEVWEGADTQYF. The CDR3 coding sequence is TGCAGCGTTGAAGTGTGGGAGGGGGCAGATACGCAGTATTTT. The chain employs TRBV29-1 and TRBJ2-3; TRBD2 is a possible D gene (7 bases). Trimming took off 1 base at V and 4 bases at J, with 12 bases between the two ends. CDR3 length equals 14 residues. Germline values: CDR1 SQVTM, CDR2 ANQGSEA.

The CDR3 bases are TGTGCCAGCAGCACCGGGACTAGCGGGGTTAAAGAGACCCAGTACTTC. It translates to CASSTGTSGVKETQYF. The gene calls are TRBV5-4 and TRBJ2-5; 13 bases agree with TRBD2. This CDR3 comprises 16 residues. V dropped 4 bases and J dropped 3; count of bases not matched to a gene: 6. The germline V gene encodes CDR1 SGHNT and CDR2 YYREEE (reference sequence).

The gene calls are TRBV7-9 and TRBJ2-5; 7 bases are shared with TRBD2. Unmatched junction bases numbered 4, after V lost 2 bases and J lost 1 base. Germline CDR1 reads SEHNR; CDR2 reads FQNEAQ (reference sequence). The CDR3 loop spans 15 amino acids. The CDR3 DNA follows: TGTGCCAGCAGCTTAATGCGGGGGTTCCAAGAGACCCAGTACTTC. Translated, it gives CASSLMRGFQETQYF. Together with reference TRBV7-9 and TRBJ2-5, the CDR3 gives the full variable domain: DTGVSQNPRHKITKRGQNVTFRCDPISEHNRLYWYRQTLGQGPEFLTYFQNEAQLEKSRLLSDRFSAERPKGSFSTLEIQRTEQGDSAMYLCASSLMRGFQETQYFGPGTRLLVL.

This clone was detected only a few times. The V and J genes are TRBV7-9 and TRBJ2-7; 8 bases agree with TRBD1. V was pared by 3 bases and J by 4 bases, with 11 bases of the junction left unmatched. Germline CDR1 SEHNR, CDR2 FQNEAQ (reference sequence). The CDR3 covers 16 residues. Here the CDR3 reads CASSLFRGPSGYEQYF. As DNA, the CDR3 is TGTGCCAGCAGCTTGTTCAGGGGGCCCTCCGGGTACGAGCAGTACTTC.

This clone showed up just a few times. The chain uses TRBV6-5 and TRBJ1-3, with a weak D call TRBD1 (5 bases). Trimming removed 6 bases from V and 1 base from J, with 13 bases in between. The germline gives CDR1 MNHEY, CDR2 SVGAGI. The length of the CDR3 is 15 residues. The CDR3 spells CASRSFQGSGNTIYF. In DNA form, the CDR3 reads TGTGCCAGCAGATCCTTCCAGGGTTCTGGAAACACCATATATTTT.

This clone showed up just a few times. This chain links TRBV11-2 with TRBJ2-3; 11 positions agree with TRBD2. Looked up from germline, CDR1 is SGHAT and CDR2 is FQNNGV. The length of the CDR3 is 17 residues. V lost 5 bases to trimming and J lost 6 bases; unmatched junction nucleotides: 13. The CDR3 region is CASSQRTSGFIGDTQYF. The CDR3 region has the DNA TGTGCCAGCAGCCAAAGGACTAGCGGGTTTATCGGGGATACGCAGTATTTT.

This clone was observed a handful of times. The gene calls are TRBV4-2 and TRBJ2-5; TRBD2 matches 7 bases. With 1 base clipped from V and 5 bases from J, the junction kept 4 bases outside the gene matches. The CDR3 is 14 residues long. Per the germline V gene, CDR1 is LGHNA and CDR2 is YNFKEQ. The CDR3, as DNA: TGTGCCAGCAGCCAAGTCGGGGGGAGGGAGACCCAGTACTTC. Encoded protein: CASSQVGGRETQYF.

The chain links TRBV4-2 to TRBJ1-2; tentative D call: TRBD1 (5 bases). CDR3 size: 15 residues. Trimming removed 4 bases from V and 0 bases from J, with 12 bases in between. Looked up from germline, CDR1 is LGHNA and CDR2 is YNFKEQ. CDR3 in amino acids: CASSPDSKPNYGYTF. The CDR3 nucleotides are TGTGCCAGCAGCCCCGACAGTAAACCTAACTATGGCTACACCTTC.

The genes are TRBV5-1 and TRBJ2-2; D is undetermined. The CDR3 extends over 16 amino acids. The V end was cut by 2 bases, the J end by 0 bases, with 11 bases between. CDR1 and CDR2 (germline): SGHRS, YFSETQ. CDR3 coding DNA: TGCGCCAGCAGCTTTTCCCGTGGAGCGAACACCGGGGAGCTGTTTTTT. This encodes CASSFSRGANTGELFF.

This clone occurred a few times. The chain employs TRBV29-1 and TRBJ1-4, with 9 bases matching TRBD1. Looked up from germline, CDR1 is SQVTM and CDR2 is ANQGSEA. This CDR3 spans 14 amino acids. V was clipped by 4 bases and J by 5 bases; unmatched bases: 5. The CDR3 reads CSVGRTGANEKLFF. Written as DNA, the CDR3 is TGCAGCGTTGGCAGGACAGGGGCAAATGAAAAACTGTTTTTT.

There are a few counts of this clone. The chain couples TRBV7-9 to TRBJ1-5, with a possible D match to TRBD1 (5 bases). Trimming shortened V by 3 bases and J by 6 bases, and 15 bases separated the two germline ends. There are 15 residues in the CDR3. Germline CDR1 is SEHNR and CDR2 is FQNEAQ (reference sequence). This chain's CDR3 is CASSLGDSAGQPQHF. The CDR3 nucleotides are TGTGCCAGCAGCTTGGGGGACTCGGCGGGTCAGCCCCAGCATTTT.